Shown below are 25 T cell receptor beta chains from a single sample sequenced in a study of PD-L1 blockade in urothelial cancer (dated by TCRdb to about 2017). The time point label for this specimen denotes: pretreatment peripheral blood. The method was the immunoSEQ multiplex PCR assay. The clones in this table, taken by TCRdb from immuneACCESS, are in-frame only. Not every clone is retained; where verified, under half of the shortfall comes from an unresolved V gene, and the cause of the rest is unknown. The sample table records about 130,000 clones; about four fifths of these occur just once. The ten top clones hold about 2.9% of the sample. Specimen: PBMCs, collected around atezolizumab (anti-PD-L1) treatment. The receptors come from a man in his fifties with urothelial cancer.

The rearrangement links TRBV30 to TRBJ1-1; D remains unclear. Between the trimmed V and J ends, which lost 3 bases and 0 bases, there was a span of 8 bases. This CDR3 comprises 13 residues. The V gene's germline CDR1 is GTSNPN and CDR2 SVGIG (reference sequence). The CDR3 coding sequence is TGTGCCTGGAGAAGGGAGATGAACACTGAAGCTTTCTTT. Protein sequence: CAWRREMNTEAFF.

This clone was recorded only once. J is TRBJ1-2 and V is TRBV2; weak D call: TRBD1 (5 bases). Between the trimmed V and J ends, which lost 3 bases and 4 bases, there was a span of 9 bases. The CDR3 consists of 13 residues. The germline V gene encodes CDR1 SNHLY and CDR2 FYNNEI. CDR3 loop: CASSEGRAYGYTF. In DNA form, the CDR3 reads TGTGCCAGCAGTGAGGGCAGGGCCTATGGCTACACCTTC. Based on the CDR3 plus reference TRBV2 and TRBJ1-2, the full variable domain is EPEVTQTPSHQVTQMGQEVILRCVPISNHLYFYWYRQILGQKVEFLVSFYNNEISEKSEIFDDQFSVERPDGSNFTLKIRSTKLEDSAMYFCASSEGRAYGYTFGSGTRLTVV.

The CDR3 DNA sequence: TGTGCCAGCACCCCGGGGAGACAAGAGACCCAGTACTTC. This encodes CASTPGRQETQYF. This chain uses TRBV28 with TRBJ2-5; perhaps TRBD2 as D (5 bases). The CDR3 is 13 residues long. Germline-derived CDR1 and CDR2 are MDHEN and SYDVKM. Trimming took 7 bases from V and 2 from J, leaving 11 bases between them.

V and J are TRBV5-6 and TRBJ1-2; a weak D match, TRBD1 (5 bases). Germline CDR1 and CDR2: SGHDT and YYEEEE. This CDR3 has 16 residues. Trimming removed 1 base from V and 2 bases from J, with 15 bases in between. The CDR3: CASSLSQGGLNYGYTF. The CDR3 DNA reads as TGTGCCAGCAGCTTGTCGCAGGGAGGGCTAAACTATGGCTACACCTTC.

In nucleotides, the CDR3 is TGTGCCAGTAGTATTGGAGGGGTTGAGACCCAGTACTTC. It codes for CASSIGGVETQYF. This rearrangement joins TRBV19 to TRBJ2-5, with D perhaps matching TRBD2 (6 bases). The germline gives CDR1 LNHDA, CDR2 SQIVND (reference sequence). The V gene lost 3 bases and the J gene lost 5 bases, with 10 bases spanning the gap. The CDR3 loop spans 13 amino acids.

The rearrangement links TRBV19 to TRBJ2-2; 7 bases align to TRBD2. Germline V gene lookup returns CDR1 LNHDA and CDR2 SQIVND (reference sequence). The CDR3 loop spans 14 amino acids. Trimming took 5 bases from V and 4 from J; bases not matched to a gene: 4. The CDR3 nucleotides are TGTGCCAGTAGTCCCTCGGGGGGCACCGGGGAGCTGTTTTTT. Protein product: CASSPSGGTGELFF.

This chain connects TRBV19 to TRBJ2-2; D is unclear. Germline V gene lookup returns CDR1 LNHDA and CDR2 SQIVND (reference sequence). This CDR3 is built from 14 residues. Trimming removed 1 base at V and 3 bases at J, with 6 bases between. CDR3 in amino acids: CASSIAEHTGELFF. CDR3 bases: TGTGCCAGTAGTATAGCGGAGCACACCGGGGAGCTGTTTTTT.

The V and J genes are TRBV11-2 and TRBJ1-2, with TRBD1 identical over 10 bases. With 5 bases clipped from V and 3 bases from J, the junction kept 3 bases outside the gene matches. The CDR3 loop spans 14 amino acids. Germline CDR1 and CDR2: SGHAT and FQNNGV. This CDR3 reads CASSRGQGDYGYTF. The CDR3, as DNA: TGTGCCAGCAGCCGAGGACAGGGGGACTATGGCTACACCTTC. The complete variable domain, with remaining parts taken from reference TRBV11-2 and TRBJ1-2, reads EAGVAQSPRYKIIEKRQSVAFWCNPISGHATLYWYQQILGQGPKLLIQFQNNGVVDDSQLPKDRFSAERLKGVDSTLKIQPAKLEDSAVYLCASSRGQGDYGYTFGSGTRLTVV.

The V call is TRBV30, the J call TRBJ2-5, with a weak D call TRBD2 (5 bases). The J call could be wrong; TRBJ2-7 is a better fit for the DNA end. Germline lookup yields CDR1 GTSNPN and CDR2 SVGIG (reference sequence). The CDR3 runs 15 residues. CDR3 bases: TGTGCCTGGAGTGTACCGAGCATTGAGGGCCGCGAGCAGTACTTC. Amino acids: CAWSVPSIEGREQYF.

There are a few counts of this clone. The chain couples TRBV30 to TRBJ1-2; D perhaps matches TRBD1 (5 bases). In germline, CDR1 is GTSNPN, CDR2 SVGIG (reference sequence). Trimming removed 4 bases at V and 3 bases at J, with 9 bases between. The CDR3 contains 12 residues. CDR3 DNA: TGTGCCTGGATACGACAGTACTATGGCTACACCTTC. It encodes CAWIRQYYGYTF.

The CDR3 sequence is CAWSDRGRFTDTQYF. The CDR3 DNA reads as TGTGCCTGGAGTGACAGGGGGCGCTTCACAGATACGCAGTATTTT. The rearrangement uses TRBV30 and TRBJ2-3; 9 nucleotides match TRBD1. The length of the CDR3 is 15 residues. From germline, CDR1 is GTSNPN and CDR2 SVGIG (reference sequence). V was pared by 1 base and J by 2 bases, with 4 bases of the junction left unmatched.

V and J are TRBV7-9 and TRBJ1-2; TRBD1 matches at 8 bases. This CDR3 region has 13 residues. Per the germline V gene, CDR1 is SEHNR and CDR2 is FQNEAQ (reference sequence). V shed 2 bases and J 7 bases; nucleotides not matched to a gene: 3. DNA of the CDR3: TGTGCCAGCAGCTTAAAAGGGACAGGTGGCTACACCTTC. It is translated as CASSLKGTGGYTF.

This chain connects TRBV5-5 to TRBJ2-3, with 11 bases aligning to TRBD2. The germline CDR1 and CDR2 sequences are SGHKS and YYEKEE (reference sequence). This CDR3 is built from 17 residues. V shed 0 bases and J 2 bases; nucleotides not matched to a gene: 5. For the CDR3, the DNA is TGTGCCAGCAGCTTGGGAACTAGCGGGAGAGTCACAGATACGCAGTATTTT. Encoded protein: CASSLGTSGRVTDTQYF. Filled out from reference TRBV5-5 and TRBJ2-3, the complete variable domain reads DAGVTQSPTHLIKTRGQQVTLRCSPISGHKSVSWYQQVLGQGPQFIFQYYEKEERGRGNFPDRFSARQFPNYSSELNVNALLLGDSALYLCASSLGTSGRVTDTQYFGPGTRLTVL.

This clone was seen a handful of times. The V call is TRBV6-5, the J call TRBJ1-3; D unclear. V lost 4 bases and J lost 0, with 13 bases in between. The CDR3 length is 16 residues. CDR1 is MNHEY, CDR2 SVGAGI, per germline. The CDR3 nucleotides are TGTGCCAGCAGTTTCTCGAGCGTTCACTCTGGAAACACCATATATTTT. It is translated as CASSFSSVHSGNTIYF.

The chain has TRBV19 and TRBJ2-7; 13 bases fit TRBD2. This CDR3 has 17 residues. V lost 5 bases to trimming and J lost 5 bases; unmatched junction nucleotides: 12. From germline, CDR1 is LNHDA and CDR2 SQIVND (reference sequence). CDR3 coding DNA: TGTGCCAGTAGTCCCTCTGGGACTAGCGGGATGGGTCACGAGCAGTACTTC. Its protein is CASSPSGTSGMGHEQYF.

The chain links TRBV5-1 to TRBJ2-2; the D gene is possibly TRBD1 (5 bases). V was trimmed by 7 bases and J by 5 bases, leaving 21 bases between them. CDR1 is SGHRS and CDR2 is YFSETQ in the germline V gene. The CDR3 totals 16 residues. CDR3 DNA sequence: TGCGCCAGCGAACGAAAAACAGGACAAGGTACCGGGGAGCTGTTTTTT. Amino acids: CASERKTGQGTGELFF.

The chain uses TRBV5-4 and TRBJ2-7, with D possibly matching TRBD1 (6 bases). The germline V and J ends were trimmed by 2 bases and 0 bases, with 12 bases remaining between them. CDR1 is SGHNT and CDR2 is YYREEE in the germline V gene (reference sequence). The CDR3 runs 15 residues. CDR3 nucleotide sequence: TGTGCCAGCAGCTTTACAGGGTTGACCTCCTACGAGCAGTACTTC. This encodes CASSFTGLTSYEQYF.

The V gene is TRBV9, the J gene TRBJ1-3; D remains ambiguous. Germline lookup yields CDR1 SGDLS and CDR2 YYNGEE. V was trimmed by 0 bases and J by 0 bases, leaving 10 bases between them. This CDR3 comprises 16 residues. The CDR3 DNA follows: TGTGCCAGCAGCGTAGCGGGCGGGCACTCTGGAAACACCATATATTTT. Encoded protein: CASSVAGGHSGNTIYF.

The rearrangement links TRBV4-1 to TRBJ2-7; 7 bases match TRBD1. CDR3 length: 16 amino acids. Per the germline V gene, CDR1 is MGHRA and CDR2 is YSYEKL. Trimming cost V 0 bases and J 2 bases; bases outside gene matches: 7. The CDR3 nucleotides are TGCGCCAGCAGCCAAGACGGCAACAGGGGACCCTACGAGCAGTACTTC. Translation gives CASSQDGNRGPYEQYF.

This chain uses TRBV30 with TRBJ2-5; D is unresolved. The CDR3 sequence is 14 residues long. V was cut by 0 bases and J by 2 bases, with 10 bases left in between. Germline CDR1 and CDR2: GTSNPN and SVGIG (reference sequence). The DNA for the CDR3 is TGTGCCTGGAGTGTACACCGACTGCAAGAGACCCAGTACTTC. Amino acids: CAWSVHRLQETQYF.

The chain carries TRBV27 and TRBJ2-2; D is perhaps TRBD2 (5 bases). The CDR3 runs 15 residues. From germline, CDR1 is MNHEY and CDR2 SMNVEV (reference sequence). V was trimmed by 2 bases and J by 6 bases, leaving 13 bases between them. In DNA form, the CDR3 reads TGTGCCAGCAGTTTAGGATCCGGGATCGCCGGGGAGCTGTTTTTT. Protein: CASSLGSGIAGELFF.

This CDR3 is CASSLVSADTQYF. DNA for the CDR3: TGTGCCAGCAGCTTAGTTTCGGCAGATACGCAGTATTTT. The chain is built from TRBV7-2 and TRBJ2-3; D call uncertain. The CDR3 totals 13 residues. Germline lookup yields CDR1 SGHTA and CDR2 FQGNSA. Trimming pared 1 base from V and 4 bases from J, leaving 6 bases between.

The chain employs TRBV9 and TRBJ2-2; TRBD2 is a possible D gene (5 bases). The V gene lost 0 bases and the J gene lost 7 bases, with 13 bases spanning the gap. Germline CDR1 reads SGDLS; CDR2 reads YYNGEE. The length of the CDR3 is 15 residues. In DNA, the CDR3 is TGTGCCAGCAGCGTAGCGGCTAGCTCAAACGGGGAGCTGTTTTTT. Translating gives CASSVAASSNGELFF.

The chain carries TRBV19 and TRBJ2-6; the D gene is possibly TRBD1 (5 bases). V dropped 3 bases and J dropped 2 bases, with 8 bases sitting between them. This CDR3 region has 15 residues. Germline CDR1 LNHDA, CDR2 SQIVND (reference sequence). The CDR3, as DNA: TGTGCCAGTAGTATTGGGGCCACTGGGGCCAACGTCCTGACTTTC. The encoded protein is CASSIGATGANVLTF.

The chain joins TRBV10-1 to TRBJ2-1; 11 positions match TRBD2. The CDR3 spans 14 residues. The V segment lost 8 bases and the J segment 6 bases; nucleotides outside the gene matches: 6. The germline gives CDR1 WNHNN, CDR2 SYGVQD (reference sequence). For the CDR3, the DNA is TGCGCCAGCGCCACCGGGACTAGCGGCAATGAGCAGTTCTTC. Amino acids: CASATGTSGNEQFF.